This TCR beta chain was identified during a study of blood T cell repertoires in COVID-19. Across the whole study: COVID-19 samples, acute and convalescent, were from the United States, Italy and Spain. Sample material is recorded as cDNA or gDNA derived from T cells, B-cell-depleted T cells, or PBMCs.

As handled by the study authors: Amplified reference gene primers provided the basis for estimating nucleated cell counts. Produced via immunoSEQ multiplex PCR; TCRdb's table is partial and in-frame only. V and J calls and clone size are as listed in that table; D and trimming were resolved from the DNA. The profile shows over 200,000 clones, about 80% of them singletons. Sequenced: peripheral blood. The TCR comes from a man between 45 and 60 years old with active or convalescent COVID-19.

Written as DNA, the CDR3 is TGTGCCAGCAGCCCAATTCCTGGCGGGACGAATGAGCAGTTCTTC. This sequence encodes CASSPIPGGTNEQFF. The V call is TRBV7-9, the J call TRBJ2-1, with a tentative D call TRBD2 (6 bases). The CDR3 has 15 residues. V lost 5 bases to trimming and J lost 7 bases, with 18 bases between them. Germline V gives CDR1 SEHNR, CDR2 FQNEAQ (reference sequence).